This T cell receptor beta chain was identified during a study of T-cell memory formation after mild COVID-19 (dated by TCRdb to the early 2020s). Study-wide context: TCR sequence clusters from the two donors were largely donor specific. T-cell clones expanding and contracting after mild COVID-19 in a couple of donors were tracked by longitudinal TCRalpha and TCRbeta repertoire sequencing. The cohort comprised two young, previously healthy adult volunteers, one female and one male. Paper-wide results and their limitations: SARS-CoV-2 specificity of the second-wave clones peaking on day 37 was not confirmed. Only two mild cases were covered in the study, and larger cohorts including severe cases with pre-infection samples were considered necessary. Some responding clones were detected in pre-infection memory, suggesting pre-existing cross-reactive memory T cells joined the SARS-CoV-2 response. Contracting CD4+ clones appeared mostly in the CM and EM memory subsets, whereas CD8+ clones were enriched in EMRA. From day 15 to 85, contracting clones showed balanced CD4/CD8 phenotypes, whereas a second wave of clones that expanded from day 15 to 37 leaned towards CD4+.

PBMCs were isolated by Ficoll-Paque density gradient centrifugation. Sequenced using an Illumina NovaSeq 6000. cDNA libraries for TCRalpha and TCRbeta were prepared by 5'RACE using constant-segment primers, with sample barcodes and unique molecular identifiers added. Trizol reagent was used to extract RNA from every sample. The libraries were amplified in two PCR steps, and the second step added a second sample barcode and Illumina TruSeq adapters. Sequencing of libraries was performed on an Illumina NovaSeq with 2 x 150 bp paired-end reads. The source study handled its data this way. Demultiplexing of reads and collapsing into UMI-guided consensus sequences were performed with migec v1.2.7. Using mixcr v2.1.11, the UMI consensuses were aligned to TRA and TRB V and J templates and assembled into clonotypes. A clonotype was counted as expanded or contracted only when both edgeR and NoisET called the clonotype significant, with the noise models trained on biological replicates. For edgeR calls, the cutoffs were a false discovery rate-adjusted p below 0.01 and a log2 fold-change threshold of 1. As an exploratory analysis of dynamics, max-normalized trajectories of the 1000 most abundant clonotypes were examined by PCA with hierarchical clustering. The CD4 or CD8 phenotype of responding clones was assigned using the separately sequenced CD4+ and CD8+ repertoires. Through fastp at Q25 and MiXCR, TCRdb rebuilt clones from the public reads, retaining in-frame beta chains. One record per CDR3 amino acid sequence lists the most common genes and DNA. What appears here as the V and J calls and clone size reflects TCRdb's work, not the paper's. The sample has around 140,000 distinct CDR3 sequences on record, about 6% of them singletons. Of the sample, about 1.9% falls within the top ten clones.

This clonotype showed up many times. Its antigen specificity is not known. No much larger clonotype is one base removed from it; base qualities were not supplied. The source of this sequence is an adult woman who had mild COVID-19 (a few samples of this study predate the infection). The sample titles of this study are shuffled in the database, so cell type and time point are left out; the donor was told from shared clones. The specimen sequenced was PBMCs or a T cell subset sorted from them (not recorded which).

The DNA sequence is given as TGCGCCAGCAAACAGGGGGCAACCTACAATGAGCAGTTCTTC. This codes for CASKQGATYNEQFF. Rearrangement joined TRBV5-1 to TRBJ2-1, with TRBD1 identical over 9 junction bases. There are 14 amino acids in the CDR3, from cysteine to phenylalanine inclusive. The kept DNA is CDR3 alone, 42 bases in frame from the first base. The germline V gene specifies SGHRS as CDR1 and YFSETQ as CDR2. V is trimmed back by 6 bases and J by 2 bases, and the junction contains 3 bases that no gene match accounts for.